The TCR beta chain described here comes from a study of tumor and adjacent non-tumor tissue in lung cancer. A modified ARM-PCR protocol with three rounds of nested PCR amplified TCRbeta. TCRdb ran MiXCR on the multiplex PCR reads and lists one entry per CDR3 protein. The sample has 200,000 to 250,000 distinct CDR3 sequences, less than 80% seen once; the top ten hold approximately 25%. Germline V gene data show CDR1 as SGHDT and CDR2 as YYEEEE. Trimming left V 4 bases short and J 6 bases short, with 17 bases between. The CDR3 loop spans 15 amino acids. This sample's RNA came from whole unsorted tissue.

Sequencing input: lung tumor tissue. The sequence was obtained from a man aged 55 to 70 with non-small cell lung cancer. This chain joins TRBV5-6 and TRBJ1-5; maybe TRBD1 (5 bases). CDR3 in DNA: TGTGCCAGCAGCACCCACCAGGGACCCAGTCAGCCCCAGCATTTT. Its translation is CASSTHQGPSQPQHF.